Below, 6 T cell receptor beta chains from the same sample are listed, as sequenced in a study of T cells in Graves' hyperthyroidism and ophthalmopathy. TCR beta CDR3 regions were amplified from RNA transcripts. The HTBI primer set drove a first-round RT-PCR of the TCR CDR3. TCRdb re-called the multiplex PCR reads with MiXCR, one entry per CDR3 protein. The data contain approximately 700,000 distinct CDR3 sequences, approximately 42% of them singletons. The sample was peripheral blood or thyroid tissue (not recorded which). These receptors were obtained from an adult man with Graves' disease, either hyperthyroidism or ophthalmopathy (not recorded which).

V and J are TRBV5-1 and TRBJ1-2; 8 nucleotides agree with TRBD1. Germline V gene sequence: CDR1 SGHRS, CDR2 YFSETQ. The ends lost 4 bases at V and 7 bases at J; junction bases unmatched: 9. The CDR3 is 14 residues long. The chain's CDR3 is CASSLGQAGGGYTF. The DNA of the CDR3 is TGCGCCAGCAGCCTGGGACAGGCGGGCGGTGGCTACACCTTC.

The chain carries TRBV10-3 and TRBJ1-5, with D perhaps TRBD1 (5 bases). The CDR3 runs to 14 residues. Germline V gene data show CDR1 as ENHRY and CDR2 as SYGVKD. V lost 10 bases to trimming and J lost 7 bases, with 20 bases between them. CDR3 DNA sequence: TGTGCCAGCTCACCGGCGCAGGGTGGCCAGCCCCAGCATTTT. This codes for CASSPAQGGQPQHF.

The J gene is TRBJ2-5, the V gene TRBV7-8, with D unresolved. Germline CDR1 reads SGHVS; CDR2 reads FQNEAQ. This CDR3 spans 16 amino acids. The CDR3 loop reads CASVRGSMKGMETQYF. DNA of the CDR3: TGTGCGAGCGTGCGTGGCAGTATGAAGGGTATGGAGACCCAGTACTTC.

The CDR3 spells CAAPHANTGELFF. CDR3 coding DNA: TGTGCCGCACCCCACGCGAACACCGGGGAGCTGTTTTTT. The rearrangement joins TRBV7-2 to TRBJ2-2; no definite D call. Deletions cut 11 bases from V and 0 bases from J, with 10 bases between. From germline, CDR1 is SGHTA and CDR2 FQGNSA. The CDR3 consists of 13 residues.

Note on this clonotype: A junction end diverges from the germline sequence, so it may reflect a read error. This sequence joins TRBV10-3 and TRBJ2-5; unclear D gene. The CDR3 length is 11 residues. Germline V gene sequence: CDR1 ENHRY, CDR2 SYGVKD. The CDR3 here is CASSGARTVYF. DNA for the CDR3: TGTGCCAGCAGTGGCGCGAGGACGGTCTACTTC.

This clonotype turned up a few times. The rearrangement joins TRBV25-1 to TRBJ1-1, with 10 bases matching TRBD1. Per germline, CDR1 MGHDK and CDR2 SYGVNS. The CDR3 loop spans 18 amino acids. Trimming cost V 7 bases and J 1 base; bases outside gene matches: 15. CDR3 nucleotides: TGTGCCAGCAACCCTTCACTTCCGGGACAGGGGTCGAACACTGAAGCTTTCTTT. Translation gives CASNPSLPGQGSNTEAFF.